There are many counts of the clone carrying this TCR beta chain. TCRdb called the reads again in MiXCR, with one record for every CDR3 protein. The sample lists 160,000 or so distinct CDR3 sequences, 23% occurring once. These data come from a study of T cell repertoires in cytomegalovirus infection. Trimming took 5 bases from V and 8 from J; bases not matched to a gene: 7. Germline CDR1 SGHTA, CDR2 FQGNSA. The CDR3 is made up of 15 amino acids. The receptor comes from a human donor in good health (CMV status not recorded). Some clones in this sample may be carry-over from other donors' samples. Sequencing was carried out using PBMCs. The gene calls are TRBV7-2 and TRBJ2-1; TRBD2 matches at 12 bases. CDR3 bases: TGTGCCAGCAGCCCTCCGGGACTAGCGGGCGATGAGCAGTTCTTC. Amino acids: CASSPPGLAGDEQFF.